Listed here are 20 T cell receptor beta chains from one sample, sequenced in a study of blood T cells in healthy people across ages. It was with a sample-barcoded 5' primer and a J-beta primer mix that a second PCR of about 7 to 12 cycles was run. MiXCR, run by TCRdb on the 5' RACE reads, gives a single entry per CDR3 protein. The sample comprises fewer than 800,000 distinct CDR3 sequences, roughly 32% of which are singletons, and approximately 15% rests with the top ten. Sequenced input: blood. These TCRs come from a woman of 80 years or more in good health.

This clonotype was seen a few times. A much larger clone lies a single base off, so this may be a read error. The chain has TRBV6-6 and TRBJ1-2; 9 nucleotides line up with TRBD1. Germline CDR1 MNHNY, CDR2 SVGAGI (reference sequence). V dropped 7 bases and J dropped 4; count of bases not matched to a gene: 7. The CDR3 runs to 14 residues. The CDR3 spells CASKGTDRGYGYTF. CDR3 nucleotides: TGTGCCAGCAAAGGGACGGACAGGGGCTATGGCTACACCTTC.

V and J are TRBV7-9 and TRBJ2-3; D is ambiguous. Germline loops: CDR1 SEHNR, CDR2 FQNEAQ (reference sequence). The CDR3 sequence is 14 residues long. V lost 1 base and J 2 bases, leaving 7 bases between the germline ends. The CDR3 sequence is CASSLEGNTDTQYF. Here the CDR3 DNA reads TGTGCCAGCAGCTTAGAGGGAAACACAGATACGCAGTATTTT. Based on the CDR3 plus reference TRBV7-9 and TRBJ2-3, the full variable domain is DTGVSQNPRHKITKRGQNVTFRCDPISEHNRLYWYRQTLGQGPEFLTYFQNEAQLEKSRLLSDRFSAERPKGSFSTLEIQRTEQGDSAMYLCASSLEGNTDTQYFGPGTRLTVL.

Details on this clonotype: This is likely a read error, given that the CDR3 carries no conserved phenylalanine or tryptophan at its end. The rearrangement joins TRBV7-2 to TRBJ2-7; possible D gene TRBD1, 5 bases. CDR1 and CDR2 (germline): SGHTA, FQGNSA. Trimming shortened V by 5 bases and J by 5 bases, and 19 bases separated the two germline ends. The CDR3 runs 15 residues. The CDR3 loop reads CASSLGAGRANEQYC. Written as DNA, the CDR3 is TGTGCCAGCAGCCTCGGAGCAGGCAGGGCCAACGAGCAGTACTGC.

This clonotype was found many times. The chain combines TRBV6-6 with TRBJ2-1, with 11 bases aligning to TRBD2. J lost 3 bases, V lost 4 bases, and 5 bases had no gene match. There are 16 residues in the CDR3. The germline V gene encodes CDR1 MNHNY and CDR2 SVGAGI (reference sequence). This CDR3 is CASSLTSGEGYNEQFF. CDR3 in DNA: TGTGCCAGCAGTTTGACTAGCGGGGAAGGCTACAATGAGCAGTTCTTC.

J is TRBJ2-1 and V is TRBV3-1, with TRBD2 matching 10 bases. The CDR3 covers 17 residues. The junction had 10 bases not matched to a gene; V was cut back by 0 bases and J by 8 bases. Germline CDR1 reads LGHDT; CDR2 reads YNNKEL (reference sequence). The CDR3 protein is CASSQETILAGYHEQFF. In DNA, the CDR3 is TGTGCCAGCAGCCAAGAGACGATACTAGCGGGGTACCATGAGCAGTTCTTC.

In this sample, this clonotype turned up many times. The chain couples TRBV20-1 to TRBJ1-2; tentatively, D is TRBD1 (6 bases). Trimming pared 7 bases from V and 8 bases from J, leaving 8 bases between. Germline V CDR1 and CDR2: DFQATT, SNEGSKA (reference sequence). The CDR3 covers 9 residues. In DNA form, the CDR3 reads TGCAGTGAAGGGGGAGGCTACACCTTC. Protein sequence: CSEGGGYTF.

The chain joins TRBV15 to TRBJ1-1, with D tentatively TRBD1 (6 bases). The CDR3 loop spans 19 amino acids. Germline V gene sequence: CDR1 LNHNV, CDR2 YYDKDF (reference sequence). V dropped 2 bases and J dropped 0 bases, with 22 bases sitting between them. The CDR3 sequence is CATSRFVRQDVRLNTEAFF. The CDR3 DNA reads TGTGCCACCAGCAGATTTGTAAGACAGGATGTTCGCCTGAACACTGAAGCTTTCTTT.

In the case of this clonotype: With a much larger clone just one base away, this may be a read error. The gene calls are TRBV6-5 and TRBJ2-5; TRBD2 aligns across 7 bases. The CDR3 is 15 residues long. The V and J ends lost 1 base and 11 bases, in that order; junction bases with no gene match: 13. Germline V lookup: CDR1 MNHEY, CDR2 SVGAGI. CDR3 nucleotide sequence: TGTGCCAGCAGTTACTTCGGGGGGTTCTACAATGAGCAGTACTTC. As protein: CASSYFGGFYNEQYF.

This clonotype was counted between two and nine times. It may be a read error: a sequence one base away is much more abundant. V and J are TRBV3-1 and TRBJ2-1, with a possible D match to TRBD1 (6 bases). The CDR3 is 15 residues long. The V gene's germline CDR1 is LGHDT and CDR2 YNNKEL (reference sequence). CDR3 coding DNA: TGTGCCAGCATCCAAGAAGGGACACCCACTAATGAGCAGTTCTTC. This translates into CASIQEGTPTNEQFF.

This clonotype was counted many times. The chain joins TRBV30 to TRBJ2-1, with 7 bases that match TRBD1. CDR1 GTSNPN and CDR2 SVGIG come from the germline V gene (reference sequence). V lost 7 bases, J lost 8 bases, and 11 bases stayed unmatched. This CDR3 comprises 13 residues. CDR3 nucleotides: TGTGCCTCCACAGGACAGGTTGGGGATGAGCAGTTCTTC. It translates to CASTGQVGDEQFF. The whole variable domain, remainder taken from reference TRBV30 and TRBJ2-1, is SQTIHQWPATLVQPVGSPLSLECTVEGTSNPNLYWYRQAAGRGLQLLFYSVGIGQISSEVPQNLSASRPQDRQFILSSKKLLLSDSGFYLCASTGQVGDEQFFGPGTRLTVL.

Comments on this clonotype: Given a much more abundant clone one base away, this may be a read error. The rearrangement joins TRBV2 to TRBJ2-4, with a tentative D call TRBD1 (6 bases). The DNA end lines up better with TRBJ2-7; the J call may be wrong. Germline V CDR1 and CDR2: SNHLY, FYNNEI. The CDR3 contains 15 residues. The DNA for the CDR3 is TGTGTCAGCAGTGAATTCCAGGGGCTAACCTACGAGCAGTACTTC. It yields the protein CVSSEFQGLTYEQYF.

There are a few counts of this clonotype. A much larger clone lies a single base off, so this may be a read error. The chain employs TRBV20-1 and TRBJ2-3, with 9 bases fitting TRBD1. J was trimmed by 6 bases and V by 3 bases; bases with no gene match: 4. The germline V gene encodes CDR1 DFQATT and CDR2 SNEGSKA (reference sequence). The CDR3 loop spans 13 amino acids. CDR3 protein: CSASRDRGDTQYF. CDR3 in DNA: TGCAGTGCTAGTCGCGACAGGGGGGATACGCAGTATTTT.

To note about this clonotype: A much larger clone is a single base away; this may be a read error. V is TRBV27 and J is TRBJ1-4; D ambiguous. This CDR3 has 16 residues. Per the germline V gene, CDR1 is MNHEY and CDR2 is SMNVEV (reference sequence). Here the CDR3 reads CAGSLYRGSTNEKLFF. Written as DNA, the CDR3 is TGTGCCGGCAGTTTATACCGAGGATCAACTAATGAAAAACTGTTTTTT.

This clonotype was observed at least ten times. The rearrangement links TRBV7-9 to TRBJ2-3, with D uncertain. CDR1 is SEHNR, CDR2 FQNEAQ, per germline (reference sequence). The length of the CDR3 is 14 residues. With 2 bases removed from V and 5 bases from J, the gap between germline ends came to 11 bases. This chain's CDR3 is CASSLTGLGDTQYF. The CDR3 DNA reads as TGTGCCAGCAGCTTAACGGGTCTCGGAGATACGCAGTATTTT.

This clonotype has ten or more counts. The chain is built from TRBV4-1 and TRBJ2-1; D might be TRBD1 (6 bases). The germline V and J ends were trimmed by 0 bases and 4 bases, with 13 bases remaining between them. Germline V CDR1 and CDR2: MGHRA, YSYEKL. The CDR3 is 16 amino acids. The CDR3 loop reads CASSQDQGLSYNEQFF. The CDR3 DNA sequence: TGCGCCAGCAGCCAAGATCAGGGGCTGAGTTACAATGAGCAGTTCTTC.

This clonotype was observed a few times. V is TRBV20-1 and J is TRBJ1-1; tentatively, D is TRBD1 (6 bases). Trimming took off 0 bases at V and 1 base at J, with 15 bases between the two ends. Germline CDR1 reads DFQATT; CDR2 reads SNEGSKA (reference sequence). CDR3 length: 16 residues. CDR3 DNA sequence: TGCAGTGCTAGAGATATGACCAGGGGAAAGAACACTGAAGCTTTCTTT. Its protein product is CSARDMTRGKNTEAFF.

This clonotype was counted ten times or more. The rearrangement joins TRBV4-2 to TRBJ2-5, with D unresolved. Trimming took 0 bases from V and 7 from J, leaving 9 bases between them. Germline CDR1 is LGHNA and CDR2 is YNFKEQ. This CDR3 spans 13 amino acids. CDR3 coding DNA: TGTGCCAGCAGCCAAGATCGCCTAGGGACCCAGTACTTC. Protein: CASSQDRLGTQYF.

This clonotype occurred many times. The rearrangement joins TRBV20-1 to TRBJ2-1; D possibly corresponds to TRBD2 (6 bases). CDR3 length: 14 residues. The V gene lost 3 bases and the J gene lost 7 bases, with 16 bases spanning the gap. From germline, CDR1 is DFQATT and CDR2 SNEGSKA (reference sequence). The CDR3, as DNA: TGCAGTGCTAGGGCACTAGCCGGTTGGAATGAGCAGTTCTTC. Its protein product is CSARALAGWNEQFF.

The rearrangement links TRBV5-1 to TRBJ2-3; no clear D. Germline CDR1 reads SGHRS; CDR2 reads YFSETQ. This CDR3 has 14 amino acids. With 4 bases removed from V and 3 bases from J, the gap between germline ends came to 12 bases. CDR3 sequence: CASSQPLGTDTQYF. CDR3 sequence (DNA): TGCGCCAGCAGCCAACCACTGGGGACAGATACGCAGTATTTT.

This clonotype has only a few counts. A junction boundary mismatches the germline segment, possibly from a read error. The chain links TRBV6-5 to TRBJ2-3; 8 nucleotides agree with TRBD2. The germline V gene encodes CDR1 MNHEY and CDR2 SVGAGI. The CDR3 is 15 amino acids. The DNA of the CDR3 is TGTGCCAGCCTCCGGCGGCGGGGGGAGAGGAGATACGCAGTATTT. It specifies CASLRRRGERRYAVF.